Below are 21 T cell receptor beta chains sequenced from a single sample in a study of blood T cell repertoires in COVID-19. Libraries were prepared by immunoSEQ multiplex PCR; TCRdb keeps only in-frame clonotypes and omits some of them. The data contain about 370,000 clones, roughly 90% of them seen just once; the ten biggest clones take up around 3%. The sequenced sample consisted of peripheral blood. Every receptor here comes from a woman aged 30 to 39 with COVID-19, enrolled during active disease.

CDR3 sequence: CASSRGGPTEAFF. The CDR3, as DNA: TGTGCCAGCAGCCGAGGGGGCCCCACTGAAGCTTTCTTT. The J gene is TRBJ1-1, the V gene TRBV6-5; the match to TRBD1 covers 7 bases. The CDR3 loop spans 13 amino acids. Germline V gene lookup returns CDR1 MNHEY and CDR2 SVGAGI. Losses at the gene ends were 6 bases for V and 4 bases for J; bases not matched to a gene: 5.

The chain is built from TRBV10-3 and TRBJ1-1, with 7 bases aligning to TRBD1. Germline CDR1 is ENHRY and CDR2 is SYGVKD. The J segment lost 0 bases and the V segment lost 6 bases, leaving 7 bases of the junction unmatched. The CDR3 extends over 15 amino acids. CDR3 in amino acids: CAIRKTGAMNTEAFF. CDR3 sequence (DNA): TGTGCCATCAGGAAAACAGGGGCCATGAACACTGAAGCTTTCTTT.

The J gene is TRBJ2-1, the V gene TRBV24-1, with TRBD1 matching 9 bases. The CDR3 runs to 16 residues. CDR1 KGHDR and CDR2 SFDVKD come from the germline V gene. With 3 bases clipped from V and 8 bases from J, the junction kept 10 bases outside the gene matches. CDR3: CATSDDGQGRLDEQFF. The CDR3 nucleotides read TGTGCCACCAGTGATGATGGACAGGGGAGGTTGGATGAGCAGTTCTTC.

The count of this clone is one. The chain recombines TRBV24-1 with TRBJ2-1; 8 bases fit TRBD2. Germline CDR1 and CDR2: KGHDR and SFDVKD. CDR3 length: 15 residues. Unmatched junction bases numbered 11, after V lost 5 bases and J lost 9 bases. CDR3 in amino acids: CATSGSGGPRVEQFF. CDR3 DNA sequence: TGTGCCACCAGTGGGTCGGGAGGGCCAAGAGTTGAGCAGTTCTTC.

A few counts support this clone. A read error may account for a junction end that differs from germline. The chain carries TRBV7-9 and TRBJ2-3; a possible D gene is TRBD1 (6 bases). Germline CDR1 is SEHNR and CDR2 is FQNEAQ (reference sequence). The CDR3 runs to 13 residues. The CDR3: CASSPNPSQGVFF. The CDR3, as DNA: TGTGCCAGCAGCCCTAATCCTTCACAGGGAGTATTTTTT.

The chain employs TRBV19 and TRBJ2-2, with D tentatively TRBD2 (5 bases). V dropped 4 bases and J dropped 6 bases, with 18 bases sitting between them. The CDR3 contains 16 residues. Germline V gene lookup returns CDR1 LNHDA and CDR2 SQIVND (reference sequence). The chain's CDR3 is CASSNPPMGRPGELFF. For the CDR3, the DNA is TGTGCCAGTAGTAACCCACCGATGGGGAGACCCGGGGAGCTGTTTTTT.

The chain recombines TRBV5-1 with TRBJ2-1; 12 nucleotides agree with TRBD2. The ends lost 3 bases at V and 7 bases at J; junction bases unmatched: 14. Looked up from germline, CDR1 is SGHRS and CDR2 is YFSETQ. The CDR3 sequence is 18 residues long. The CDR3 here is CASSSIALGLAGTNEQFF. The CDR3, as DNA: TGCGCCAGCAGCTCGATAGCGCTAGGACTAGCGGGAACGAATGAGCAGTTCTTC.

The chain links TRBV7-2 to TRBJ2-4; 8 bases fit TRBD1. This CDR3 has 16 amino acids. Per the germline V gene, CDR1 is SGHTA and CDR2 is FQGNSA. The V and J ends lost 3 bases and 7 bases, in that order; junction bases with no gene match: 11. This CDR3 is CASSFGGQGAMNIQYF. The CDR3 DNA is TGTGCCAGCAGCTTCGGAGGGCAGGGGGCCATGAACATTCAGTACTTC.

The chain combines TRBV10-3 with TRBJ2-1, with 8 nucleotides matching TRBD2. This CDR3 has 20 residues. The germline V gene encodes CDR1 ENHRY and CDR2 SYGVKD. Trimming took 1 base from V and 0 from J; bases not matched to a gene: 14. CDR3 coding DNA: TGTGCCATCAGTGAGTACGCGGGAGGCCCCTTATCTAGCTCCTACAATGAGCAGTTCTTC. This translates into CAISEYAGGPLSSSYNEQFF.

This chain links TRBV5-1 with TRBJ2-1; 7 bases map to TRBD1. Per germline, CDR1 SGHRS and CDR2 YFSETQ. The ends lost 4 bases at V and 5 bases at J; junction bases unmatched: 3. This CDR3 has 13 residues. CDR3 protein: CASSQGGHNEQFF. The DNA for the CDR3 is TGCGCCAGCAGCCAAGGGGGCCACAATGAGCAGTTCTTC.

This clone was seen many times. The chain carries TRBV12-3 or TRBV12-4 and TRBJ1-1; D gene unclear. V was cut by 6 bases and J by 2 bases, with 4 bases left in between. The CDR3 extends over 11 amino acids. This chain's CDR3 is CASRLNTEAFF. For the CDR3, the DNA is TGTGCCAGCAGACTCAACACTGAAGCTTTCTTT.

This chain uses TRBV7-9 with TRBJ1-3; D not resolved. The CDR3 is 17 residues long. Per germline, CDR1 SEHNR and CDR2 FQNEAQ (reference sequence). Trimming pared 1 base from V and 0 bases from J, leaving 13 bases between. As DNA, the CDR3 is TGTGCCAGCAGCTTAGATGAGGGAATCCGCTCTGGAAACACCATATATTTT. Translation gives CASSLDEGIRSGNTIYF. Together with reference TRBV7-9 and TRBJ1-3, the CDR3 gives the full variable domain: DTGVSQNPRHKITKRGQNVTFRCDPISEHNRLYWYRQTLGQGPEFLTYFQNEAQLEKSRLLSDRFSAERPKGSFSTLEIQRTEQGDSAMYLCASSLDEGIRSGNTIYFGEGSWLTVV.

V and J are TRBV2 and TRBJ1-4; 10 nucleotides match TRBD1. Germline V lookup: CDR1 SNHLY, CDR2 FYNNEI. V gave up 9 bases and J gave up 7 bases; unmatched junction bases: 8. The CDR3 consists of 14 residues. The CDR3: CARGEGQGSEKLFF. In DNA, the CDR3 is TGTGCCAGGGGGGAGGGACAGGGGAGTGAAAAACTGTTTTTT.

A word on this clone: At one end, the junction sequence differs from germline, possibly due to a read error. The V call is TRBV4-2, the J call TRBJ2-7, with TRBD1 matching 7 bases. The CDR3 loop spans 17 amino acids. In germline, CDR1 is LGHNA, CDR2 YNFKEQ. CDR3 in DNA: TGTGCCAGCAGCGAAGAAATAGGGGGCACCGGCTTAATTGAGCAGTACTTC. It translates to CASSEEIGGTGLIEQYF.

The chain joins TRBV10-2 to TRBJ2-7; 8 nucleotides line up with TRBD2. Trimming cost V 2 bases and J 2 bases; bases outside gene matches: 8. Germline V gives CDR1 WSHSY, CDR2 SAAADI. This CDR3 contains 16 residues. This chain's CDR3 is CASSEPRGSGAYEQYF. CDR3 DNA: TGCGCCAGCAGTGAGCCCCGGGGTAGCGGGGCCTACGAGCAGTACTTC.

A single count supports this clone. V and J are TRBV6-2 or TRBV6-3 and TRBJ2-1, with 7 positions matching TRBD2. The junction had 16 bases not matched to a gene; V was cut back by 5 bases and J by 15 bases. The CDR3 contains 14 residues. CDR1 and CDR2 (germline): MNHEY, SVGEGT. CDR3 nucleotide sequence: TGTGCCAGCAGTCGTCCTAACATAGCGGGCTCGGGGTTCTTC. Protein sequence: CASSRPNIAGSGFF.

The rearrangement links TRBV5-5 to TRBJ2-7, with a possible D match to TRBD2 (8 bases). Germline lookup yields CDR1 SGHKS and CDR2 YYEKEE (reference sequence). This CDR3 comprises 13 residues. CDR3 region: CASSVMDRSGRDV. The CDR3 region has the DNA TGTGCCAGCAGCGTTATGGACAGGTCCGGGAGGGACGTC.

This clone has just one count. The DNA for the CDR3 is TGTGCCTGGAGTGTAGAGGGAAATCAGCCCCAGCATTTT. As protein: CAWSVEGNQPQHF. The chain recombines TRBV30 with TRBJ1-5; unclear D gene. The CDR3 runs to 13 residues. V gave up 0 bases and J gave up 4 bases, with 7 bases separating them. Germline V gene lookup returns CDR1 GTSNPN and CDR2 SVGIG (reference sequence).

The chain uses TRBV6-2 or TRBV6-3 and TRBJ1-2, with D possibly being TRBD1 (6 bases). The CDR3 spans 14 residues. V was trimmed by 6 bases and J by 5 bases, leaving 16 bases between them. Germline V gene lookup returns CDR1 MNHEY and CDR2 SVGEGT. The CDR3 loop is CASSPVGQTYGYTF. CDR3 DNA: TGTGCCAGCAGCCCTGTCGGACAGACATATGGCTACACCTTC.

The genes are TRBV7-2 and TRBJ1-4, with TRBD1 identical over 8 bases. Germline trimming cut 6 bases from V and 12 bases from J; bases unmatched to any gene: 15. The germline V gene has CDR1 SGHTA and CDR2 FQGNSA. This CDR3 spans 15 amino acids. CDR3 DNA: TGTGCCAGCAGTTCCCAACAGGGGGGCGACGGGGAACTGTTTTTT. This codes for CASSSQQGGDGELFF.

This chain links TRBV5-7 with TRBJ1-2; 8 bases line up with TRBD1. TRBV5-7 is noted as an ORF with a role that remains uncertain. With V trimmed by 1 base and J by 3 bases, 5 bases remained unmatched. The CDR3 contains 15 residues. CDR3 sequence (DNA): TGTGCCAGCAGCTTGCCCTCAGGGGGCGACTATGGCTACACCTTC. Translation gives CASSLPSGGDYGYTF.